The 21 T cell receptor beta chains below come from one sample, sequenced in a study of control samples from healthy donors and cancer patients. Here immunoSEQ multiplex PCR was the method, and the copy in TCRdb shows in-frame clones only, minus some. The sample comprises some 120,000 clones, around nine tenths of which are singletons, and 12% rests with the top ten. Input material: blood. The source is a young man in good health.

This chain connects TRBV4-2 to TRBJ2-2; D assignment may be TRBD1 or TRBD2 (6 bases each). The germline V gene has CDR1 LGHNA and CDR2 YNFKEQ. The CDR3 contains 17 residues. V was trimmed by 0 bases and J by 4 bases, leaving 15 bases between them. CDR3 residues: CASSQEGTGALTGELFF. In nucleotides, the CDR3 is TGTGCCAGCAGCCAAGAGGGAACGGGGGCCCTCACCGGGGAGCTGTTTTTT.

V and J are TRBV15 and TRBJ1-4; D gene ambiguous. The CDR3 has 15 residues. V was clipped by 3 bases and J by 8 bases, with 16 bases between them. The germline gives CDR1 LNHNV, CDR2 YYDKDF (reference sequence). The CDR3 coding sequence is TGTGCCACCAGCAGCTCGGGCGCACGAGGGGAAAAACTGTTTTTT. Translation: CATSSSGARGEKLFF.

J is TRBJ1-1 and V is TRBV2; weak D call: TRBD1 (5 bases). CDR3 size: 14 residues. Germline V gene lookup returns CDR1 SNHLY and CDR2 FYNNEI. With 6 bases removed from V and 4 bases from J, the gap between germline ends came to 15 bases. CDR3 in DNA: TGTGCCAGCAGCCTACTCAGGGCTGGCACTGAAGCTTTCTTT. Translation gives CASSLLRAGTEAFF.

This rearrangement joins TRBV30 to TRBJ2-3; no reliable D call. The germline V gene encodes CDR1 GTSNPN and CDR2 SVGIG (reference sequence). The ends were cut back, 2 bases at V and 2 bases at J, with 5 bases in the middle. The CDR3 has 12 residues. This chain's CDR3 is CAWSPSTDTQYF. The CDR3 DNA sequence: TGTGCCTGGAGTCCCTCCACAGATACGCAGTATTTT.

A single count supports this clone. This sequence joins TRBV5-1 and TRBJ1-1; D is possibly TRBD1 (6 bases). Germline-derived CDR1 and CDR2 are SGHRS and YFSETQ. V dropped 1 base and J dropped 7 bases, with 14 bases sitting between them. The CDR3 runs to 14 residues. DNA of the CDR3: TGCGCCAGCAGCTTGTACGGGGGGGCCGGTGAAGCTTTCTTT. It codes for CASSLYGGAGEAFF.

This clone was observed a single time. The chain couples TRBV2 to TRBJ1-2, with a possible D match to TRBD1 (6 bases). The V gene's germline CDR1 is SNHLY and CDR2 FYNNEI. V lost 5 bases and J lost 8, with 15 bases in between. CDR3 size: 13 residues. The CDR3 loop reads CASSTTGYLGYTF. The CDR3 DNA is TGTGCCAGCAGTACCACAGGGTACTTAGGCTACACCTTC.

V usage is TRBV7-6 and J usage is TRBJ1-2; 7 bases align to TRBD1. The CDR3 has 15 amino acids. Germline CDR1 SGHVS, CDR2 FNYEAQ. The ends lost 0 bases at V and 4 bases at J; junction bases unmatched: 5. CDR3 DNA: TGTGCCAGCAGCTTAGCATTTGGGGACAGCTATGGCTACACCTTC. This gives the protein CASSLAFGDSYGYTF.

The chain combines TRBV18 with TRBJ1-6; the D is unclear. This CDR3 is built from 14 residues. V dropped 5 bases and J dropped 10 bases, with 15 bases sitting between them. Germline lookup yields CDR1 KGHSH and CDR2 LQKENI. In nucleotides, the CDR3 is TGTGCCAGCTCATCCGGACGGTCTGAGTCACCCCTCCACTTT. Translated: CASSSGRSESPLHF. Filled out from reference TRBV18 and TRBJ1-6, the complete variable domain reads NAGVMQNPRHLVRRRGQEARLRCSPMKGHSHVYWYRQLPEEGLKFMVYLQKENIIDESGMPKERFSAEFPKEGPSILRIQQVVRGDSAAYFCASSSGRSESPLHFGNGTRLTVT.

The chain recombines TRBV11-1 with TRBJ2-2, with 11 bases matching TRBD1. CDR1 SGHAT and CDR2 FQDESV come from the germline V gene (reference sequence). The length of the CDR3 is 16 residues. V lost 1 base to trimming and J lost 7 bases; unmatched junction nucleotides: 5. DNA of the CDR3: TGTGCCAGCAGCTTAGGTGGACAGGGGGCTAACGGGGAGCTGTTTTTT. It codes for CASSLGGQGANGELFF.

The chain links TRBV6-6 to TRBJ2-7; a possible D gene is TRBD2 (6 bases). The CDR3 has 15 amino acids. Trimming removed 0 bases from V and 2 bases from J, with 11 bases in between. Germline CDR1 MNHNY, CDR2 SVGAGI (reference sequence). The CDR3 nucleotides read TGTGCCAGCAGTTACTCTCGGACGGGGGCCTACGAGCAGTACGTC. It is translated as CASSYSRTGAYEQYV.

The J gene is TRBJ2-5, the V gene TRBV10-1; no definite D call. The CDR3 length is 15 residues. CDR1 and CDR2 (germline): WNHNN, SYGVQD (reference sequence). Trimming took 3 bases from V and 10 from J, leaving 21 bases between them. Here the CDR3 DNA reads TGCGCCAGCAGTGAAACCGGCCAGTTAAGAGATGGCCAGTACTTC. Its translation: CASSETGQLRDGQYF.

The chain recombines TRBV6-6 with TRBJ2-3; the match to TRBD1 covers 7 bases. Germline V lookup: CDR1 MNHNY, CDR2 SVGAGI (reference sequence). The CDR3 consists of 13 residues. J gave up 5 bases and V 4 bases, and 3 bases lay outside the gene matches. DNA of the CDR3: TGTGCCAGCAGTTCACAGGGGCGAGATACGCAGTATTTT. Residues: CASSSQGRDTQYF.

The genes are TRBV11-2 and TRBJ1-2; 9 positions match TRBD1. J gave up 8 bases and V 7 bases, and 11 bases lay outside the gene matches. Germline V gene sequence: CDR1 SGHAT, CDR2 FQNNGV. The CDR3 has 14 amino acids. The CDR3 DNA sequence: TGTGCCAGCAATCCGGGACAGGGCGAGCGCGGCTACACCTTC. It yields the protein CASNPGQGERGYTF.

This chain connects TRBV11-2 to TRBJ2-4; D gene uncertain. The germline V and J ends were trimmed by 5 bases and 0 bases, with 11 bases remaining between them. This CDR3 comprises 15 residues. Germline assignment: CDR1 SGHAT and CDR2 FQNNGV. CDR3 in DNA: TGTGCCAGCAGCAGAGTAGAACTAGCCAAAAACATTCAGTACTTC. Its protein product is CASSRVELAKNIQYF.

This sequence joins TRBV24-1 and TRBJ2-7, with D perhaps TRBD1 or TRBD2 (5 bases each). The CDR3 length is 17 residues. CDR1 and CDR2 (germline): KGHDR, SFDVKD. Trimming took off 5 bases at V and 3 bases at J, with 22 bases between the two ends. This CDR3 reads CATSGPTSGTGLYEQYF. In nucleotides, the CDR3 is TGTGCCACCAGTGGCCCAACCTCCGGGACCGGGCTCTACGAGCAGTACTTC.

This clone was counted only a few times. The chain couples TRBV27 to TRBJ1-2, with unresolved D. CDR1 is MNHEY, CDR2 SMNVEV, per germline (reference sequence). CDR3 length: 14 amino acids. V lost 4 bases to trimming and J lost 0 bases, with 9 bases between them. The DNA of the CDR3 is TGTGCCAGCAGTTCCAAGGGAGCTAACTATGGCTACACCTTC. Translation: CASSSKGANYGYTF.

In DNA, the CDR3 is TGTGCCAGCAGCTCGCTCACTGAAGCTTTCTTT. It encodes CASSSLTEAFF. The rearrangement joins TRBV11-3 to TRBJ1-1; D remains unclear. Trimming stripped 4 bases from V and 4 bases from J, with 4 bases between. CDR1 SGHNT and CDR2 YENEEA come from the germline V gene. The CDR3 is made up of 11 amino acids. Combining the CDR3 with reference TRBV11-3 and TRBJ1-1 gives the whole variable domain EAGVVQSPRYKIIEKKQPVAFWCNPISGHNTLYWYLQNLGQGPELLIRYENEEAVDDSQLPKDRFSAERLKGVDSTLKIQPAELGDSAVYLCASSSLTEAFFGQGTRLTVV.

The V and J genes are TRBV29-1 and TRBJ2-4; D unresolved. This CDR3 has 13 amino acids. Trimming removed 5 bases from V and 0 bases from J, with 8 bases in between. Germline CDR1 and CDR2: SQVTM and ANQGSEA. CDR3 nucleotides: TGCAGCGTTACGGACGGAGCCAAAAACATTCAGTACTTC. As protein: CSVTDGAKNIQYF.

The rearrangement joins TRBV5-5 to TRBJ2-6; no definite D call. CDR3 length: 16 amino acids. Trimming pared 0 bases from V and 0 bases from J, leaving 7 bases between. Germline CDR1 reads SGHKS; CDR2 reads YYEKEE (reference sequence). As DNA, the CDR3 is TGTGCCAGCAGCTTGGTTCCACCCTCTGGGGCCAACGTCCTGACTTTC. Protein sequence: CASSLVPPSGANVLTF.

The rearrangement links TRBV2 to TRBJ2-3; tentatively, D is TRBD1 (6 bases). The V gene's germline CDR1 is SNHLY and CDR2 FYNNEI. Trimming removed 3 bases from V and 4 bases from J, with 11 bases in between. The CDR3 extends over 14 amino acids. CDR3 sequence (DNA): TGTGCCAGCAGTGAGTACAGGGACCCAGATACGCAGTATTTT. Translating it yields CASSEYRDPDTQYF.

The J gene is TRBJ1-2, the V gene TRBV19, with a tentative D call TRBD1 (5 bases). Germline lookup yields CDR1 LNHDA and CDR2 SQIVND (reference sequence). The CDR3 contains 14 residues. V shed 5 bases and J shed 0 bases, with 10 bases lying between them. The CDR3: CASSAGPTNYGYTF. The CDR3 bases are TGTGCCAGTAGTGCGGGACCGACTAACTATGGCTACACCTTC.